This T cell receptor (beta chain) was documented in a study of T cells after yellow fever vaccination. This clonotype was observed many times. TCRdb fed the 5' RACE reads into MiXCR, producing one record per CDR3 protein. The sample holds some 400,000 distinct CDR3 sequences; 6.2% are singletons and the top ten take roughly 15%. The CDR3 consists of 13 residues. V was pared by 3 bases and J by 3 bases, with 12 bases between. Germline V CDR1 and CDR2: SQVTM, ANQGSEA. The sequenced sample was PBMCs, obtained 5 days after the yellow fever booster vaccination. The TCR sequence derives from a man aged 25 to 40 who received the YFV17D yellow fever vaccine. The chain employs TRBV29-1 and TRBJ2-7; TRBD2 is a possible D gene (6 bases). The CDR3 sequence is CSVESPGSYEQYF. CDR3 nucleotides: TGCAGCGTTGAGTCCCCCGGGAGCTACGAGCAGTACTTC.